The present entry profiles one T cell receptor beta chain with its context. Its specificity is unknown. The record originates from a study of cytomegalovirus exposure and HLA in healthy donors. Study-level results: As was reported, the classifier diagnosed cytomegalovirus status with high specificity and sensitivity. Some V segments, TRBV6-2 and TRBV6-3 among them, were indistinguishable and were therefore excluded. TCR beta V- and J-gene trimming, according to a later analysis, was linked to a missense DCLRE1C variant.

From germline, CDR1 is SGHRS and CDR2 YFSETQ. This CDR3 contains 15 residues. Researchers ran the PCR with 60 Vbeta and 13 Jbeta primers. As processed by the authors: Later, tens of millions of unique TCR beta chains were counted in an analysis, and approximately 10 million of them were shared. Measured with immunoSEQ multiplex PCR; TCRdb has only the in-frame clones, and not every one. That table gives V, J and clone size, and the DNA gave D and trimming. Here the sample spans under 150,000 clones, about 81% being singletons. The sample consisted of PBMCs. This TCR was sampled from a woman aged 40 to 50 in good health and CMV-seropositive. V gene TRBV5-1 combines with J gene TRBJ2-5, with 11 bases lining up with TRBD1. The DNA end lines up better with TRBJ2-7; the J call may be wrong. Here the CDR3 reads CASTWGGTGGSEQYF. The CDR3 nucleotides read TGCGCCAGCACCTGGGGGGGGACAGGGGGAAGCGAGCAGTACTTC.